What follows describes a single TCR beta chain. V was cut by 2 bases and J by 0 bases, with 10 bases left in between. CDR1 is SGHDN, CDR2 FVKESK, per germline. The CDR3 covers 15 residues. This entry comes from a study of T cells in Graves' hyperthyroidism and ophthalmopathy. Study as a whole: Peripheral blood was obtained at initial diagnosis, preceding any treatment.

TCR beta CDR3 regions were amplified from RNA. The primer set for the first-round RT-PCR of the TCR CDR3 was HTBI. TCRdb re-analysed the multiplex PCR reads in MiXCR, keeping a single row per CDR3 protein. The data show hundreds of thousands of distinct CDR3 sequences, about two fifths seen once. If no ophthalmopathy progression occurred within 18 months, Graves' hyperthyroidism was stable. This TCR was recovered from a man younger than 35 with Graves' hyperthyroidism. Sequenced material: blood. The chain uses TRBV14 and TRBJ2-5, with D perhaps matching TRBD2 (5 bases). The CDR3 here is CASSQFRGYQETQYF. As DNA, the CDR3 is TGTGCCAGCAGCCAATTCCGGGGATACCAAGAGACCCAGTACTTC.